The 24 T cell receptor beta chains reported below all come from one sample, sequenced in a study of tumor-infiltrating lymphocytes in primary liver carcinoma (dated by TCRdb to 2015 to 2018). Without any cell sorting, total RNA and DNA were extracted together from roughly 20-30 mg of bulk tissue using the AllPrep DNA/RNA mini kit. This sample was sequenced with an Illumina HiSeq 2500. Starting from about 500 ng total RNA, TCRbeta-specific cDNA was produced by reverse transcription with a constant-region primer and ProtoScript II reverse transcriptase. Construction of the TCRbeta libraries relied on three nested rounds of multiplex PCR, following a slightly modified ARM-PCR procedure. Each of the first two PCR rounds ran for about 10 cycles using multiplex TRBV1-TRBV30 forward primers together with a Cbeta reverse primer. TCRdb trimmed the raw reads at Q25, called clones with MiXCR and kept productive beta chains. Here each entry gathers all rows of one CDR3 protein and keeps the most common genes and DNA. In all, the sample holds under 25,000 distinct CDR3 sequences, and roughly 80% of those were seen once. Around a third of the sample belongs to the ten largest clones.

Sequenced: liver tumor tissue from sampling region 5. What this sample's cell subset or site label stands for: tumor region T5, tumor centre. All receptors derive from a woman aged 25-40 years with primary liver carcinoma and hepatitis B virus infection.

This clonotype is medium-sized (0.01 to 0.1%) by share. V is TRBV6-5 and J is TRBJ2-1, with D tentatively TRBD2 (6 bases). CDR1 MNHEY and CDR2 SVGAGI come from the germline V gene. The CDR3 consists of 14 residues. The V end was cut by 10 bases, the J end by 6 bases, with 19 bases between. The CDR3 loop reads CATSEGWASNEQFF. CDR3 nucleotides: TGTGCCACCTCGGAGGGTTGGGCCTCCAATGAGCAGTTCTTC.

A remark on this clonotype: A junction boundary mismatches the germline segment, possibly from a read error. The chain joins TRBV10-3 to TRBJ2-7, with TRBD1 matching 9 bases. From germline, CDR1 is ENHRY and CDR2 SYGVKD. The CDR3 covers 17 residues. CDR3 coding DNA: TGTGCCACCAGTGCCCTTCCCCCCGGACAGGGGTTTGGCGAGCAGTACTTC. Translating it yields CATSALPPGQGFGEQYF.

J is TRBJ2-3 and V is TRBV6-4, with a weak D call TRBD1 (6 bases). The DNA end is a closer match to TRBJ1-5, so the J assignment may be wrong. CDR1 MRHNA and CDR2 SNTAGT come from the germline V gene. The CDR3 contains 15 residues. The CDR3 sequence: CASSTVAGGTDTQHF. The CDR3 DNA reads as TGTGCCAGCAGTACCGTAGCGGGGGGCACAGATACGCAGCATTTT.

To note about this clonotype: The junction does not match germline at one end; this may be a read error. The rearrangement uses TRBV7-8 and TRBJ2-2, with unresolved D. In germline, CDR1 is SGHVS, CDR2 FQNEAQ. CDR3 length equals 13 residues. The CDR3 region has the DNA TGTGTCAGCAGCATACTACCGAATGGGGAGCTGTTTTTT. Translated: CVSSILPNGELFF.

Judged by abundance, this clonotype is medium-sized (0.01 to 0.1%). CDR3 amino acids: CASSRGNTGELFF. The CDR3 coding sequence is TGTGCCAGCAGTAGGGGGAACACCGGGGAGCTGTTTTTT. The chain uses TRBV7-9 and TRBJ2-2; possibly TRBD1 for D (5 bases). V dropped 6 bases and J dropped 1 base, with 6 bases sitting between them. The CDR3 length is 13 residues. Germline CDR1 and CDR2: SEHNR and FQNEAQ (reference sequence).

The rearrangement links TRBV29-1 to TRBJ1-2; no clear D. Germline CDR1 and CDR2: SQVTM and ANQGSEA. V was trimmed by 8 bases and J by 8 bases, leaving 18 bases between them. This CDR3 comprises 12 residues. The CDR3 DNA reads TGCAGCCTTATCCATTGGGATGGCGGCTACACCTTC. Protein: CSLIHWDGGYTF.

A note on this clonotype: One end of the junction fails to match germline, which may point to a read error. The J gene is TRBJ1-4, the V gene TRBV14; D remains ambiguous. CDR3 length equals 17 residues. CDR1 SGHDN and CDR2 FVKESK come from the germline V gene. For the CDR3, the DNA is TGTGCCAGCAGTCAATCACGTACCCTTCCATGGAATGAAAAACTGCTTTTT. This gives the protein CASSQSRTLPWNEKLLF.

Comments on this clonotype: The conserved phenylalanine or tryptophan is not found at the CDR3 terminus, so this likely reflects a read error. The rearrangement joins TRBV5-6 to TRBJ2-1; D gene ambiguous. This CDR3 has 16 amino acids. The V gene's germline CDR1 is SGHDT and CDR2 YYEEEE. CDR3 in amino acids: CASTLDGRIAYNKQFS. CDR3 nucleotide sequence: TGTGCCAGCACCTTGGACGGTAGAATTGCCTACAATAAGCAGTTCTCC.

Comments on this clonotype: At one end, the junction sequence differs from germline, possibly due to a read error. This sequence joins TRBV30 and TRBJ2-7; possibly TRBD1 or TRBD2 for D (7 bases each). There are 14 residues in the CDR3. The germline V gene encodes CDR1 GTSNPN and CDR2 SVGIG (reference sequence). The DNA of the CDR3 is TGTGCCTGGATCAGGGGGGGGCCCCCCTACGAGCAATACTTC. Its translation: CAWIRGGPPYEQYF.

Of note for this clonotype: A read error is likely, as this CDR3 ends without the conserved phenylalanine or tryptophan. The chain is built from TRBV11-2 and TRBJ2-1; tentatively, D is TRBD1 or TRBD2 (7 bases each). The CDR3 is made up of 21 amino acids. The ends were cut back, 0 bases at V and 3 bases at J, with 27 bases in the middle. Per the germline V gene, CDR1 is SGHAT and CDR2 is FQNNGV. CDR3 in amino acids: CASSLERGARRERGLYNEQFL. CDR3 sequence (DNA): TGTGCCAGCAGCTTAGAACGGGGGGCGAGGCGGGAGAGGGGGCTCTACAATGAGCAGTTCCTC.

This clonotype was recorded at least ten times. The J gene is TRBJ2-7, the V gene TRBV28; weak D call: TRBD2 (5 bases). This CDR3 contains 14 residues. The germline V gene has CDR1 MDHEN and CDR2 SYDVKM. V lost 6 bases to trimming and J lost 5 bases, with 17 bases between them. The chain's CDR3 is CASRDRGGIDEQYF. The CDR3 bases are TGTGCCAGCAGAGACCGGGGTGGTATCGACGAGCAGTACTTC.

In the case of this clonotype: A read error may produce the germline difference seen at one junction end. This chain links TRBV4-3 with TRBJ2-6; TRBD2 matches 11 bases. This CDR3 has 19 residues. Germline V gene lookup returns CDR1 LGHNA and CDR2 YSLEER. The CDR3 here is CARSQETSGRFSGAKALTF. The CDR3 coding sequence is TGCGCCAGGAGCCAAGAAACTAGCGGGAGATTCTCTGGGGCCAAGGCCCTGACTTTC.

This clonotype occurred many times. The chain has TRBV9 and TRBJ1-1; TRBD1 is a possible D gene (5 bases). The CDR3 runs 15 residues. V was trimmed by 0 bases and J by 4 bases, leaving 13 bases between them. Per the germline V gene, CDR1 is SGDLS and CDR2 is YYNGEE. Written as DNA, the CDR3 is TGTGCCAGCAGCGTAGGCGGGGCTTGGGGCACTGAAGCTTTCTTT. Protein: CASSVGGAWGTEAFF. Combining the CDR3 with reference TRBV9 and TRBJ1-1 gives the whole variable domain DSGVTQTPKHLITATGQRVTLRCSPRSGDLSVYWYQQSLDQGLQFLIQYYNGEERAKGNILERFSAQQFPDLHSELNLSSLELGDSALYFCASSVGGAWGTEAFFGQGTRLTVV.

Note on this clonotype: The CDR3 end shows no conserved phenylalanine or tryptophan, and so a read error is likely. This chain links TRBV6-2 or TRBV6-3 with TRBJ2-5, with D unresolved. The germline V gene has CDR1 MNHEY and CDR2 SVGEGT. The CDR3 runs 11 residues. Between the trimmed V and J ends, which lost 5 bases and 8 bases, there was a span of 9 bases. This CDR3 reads CASSPHETQYL. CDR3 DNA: TGTGCCAGCAGTCCCCACGAAACCCAGTACCTC.

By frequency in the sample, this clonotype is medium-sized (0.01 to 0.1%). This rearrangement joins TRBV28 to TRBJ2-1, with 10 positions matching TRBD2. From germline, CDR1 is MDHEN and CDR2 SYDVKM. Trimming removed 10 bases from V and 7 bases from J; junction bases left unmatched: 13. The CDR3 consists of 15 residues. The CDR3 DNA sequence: TGTGCCACCCTGACCTCAGCGGGAGGGCTTAATGAGCAGTTCTTC. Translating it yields CATLTSAGGLNEQFF.

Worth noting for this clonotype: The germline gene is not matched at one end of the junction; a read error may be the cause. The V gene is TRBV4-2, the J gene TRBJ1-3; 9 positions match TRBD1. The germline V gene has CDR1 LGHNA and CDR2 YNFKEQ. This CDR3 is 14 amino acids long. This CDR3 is CAISQGQGGNTIYF. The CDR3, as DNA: TGCGCCATCAGTCAAGGACAGGGGGGAAACACCATATATTTT.

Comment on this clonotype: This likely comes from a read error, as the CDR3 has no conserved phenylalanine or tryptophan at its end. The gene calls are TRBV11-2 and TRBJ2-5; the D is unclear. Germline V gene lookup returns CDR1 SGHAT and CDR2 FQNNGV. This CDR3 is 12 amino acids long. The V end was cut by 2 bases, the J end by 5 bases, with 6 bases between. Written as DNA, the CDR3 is TGTGCCAGCAGCTTACATCGTGAGACCCAGTACCTA. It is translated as CASSLHRETQYL.

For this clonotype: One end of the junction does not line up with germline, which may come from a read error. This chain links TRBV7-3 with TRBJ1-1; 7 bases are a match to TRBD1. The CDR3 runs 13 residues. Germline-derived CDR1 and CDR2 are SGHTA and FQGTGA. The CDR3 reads CAIQTGPNTEAFF. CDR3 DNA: TGTGCCATCCAGACAGGGCCTAACACCGAAGCTTTCTTT.

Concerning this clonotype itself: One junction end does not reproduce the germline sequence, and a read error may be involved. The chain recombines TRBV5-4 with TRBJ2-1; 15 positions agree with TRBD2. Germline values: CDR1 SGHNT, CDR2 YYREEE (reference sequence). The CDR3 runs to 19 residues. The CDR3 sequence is CASSLGGLAGGGGYNGQFF. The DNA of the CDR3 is TGTGCCAGCAGCTTAGGAGGACTAGCGGGGGGGGGGGGCTACAATGGGCAGTTCTTC.

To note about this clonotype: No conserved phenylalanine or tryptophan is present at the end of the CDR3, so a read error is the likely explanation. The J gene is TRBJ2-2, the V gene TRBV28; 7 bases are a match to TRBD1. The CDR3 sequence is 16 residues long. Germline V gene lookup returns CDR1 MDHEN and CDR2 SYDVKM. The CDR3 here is CVSSPWERGLTGELFS. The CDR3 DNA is TGTGTCAGCAGTCCGTGGGAGAGGGGGCTGACCGGGGAGCTGTTTTCT.

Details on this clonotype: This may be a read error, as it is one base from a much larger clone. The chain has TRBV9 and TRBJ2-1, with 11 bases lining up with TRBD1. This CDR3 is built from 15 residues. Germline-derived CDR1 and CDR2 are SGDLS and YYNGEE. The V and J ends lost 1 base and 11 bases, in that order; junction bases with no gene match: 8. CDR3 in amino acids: CASSVSGTGGNKQFF. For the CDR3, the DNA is TGTGCCAGCAGCGTATCCGGGACAGGGGGTAATAAGCAGTTCTTC.

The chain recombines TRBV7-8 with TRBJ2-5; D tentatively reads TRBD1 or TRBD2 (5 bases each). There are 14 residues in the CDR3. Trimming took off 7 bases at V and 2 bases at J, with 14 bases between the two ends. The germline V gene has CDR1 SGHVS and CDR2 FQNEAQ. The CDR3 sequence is CASNSGRWQETQYF. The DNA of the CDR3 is TGTGCCAGCAACTCAGGGAGATGGCAAGAGACCCAGTACTTC.

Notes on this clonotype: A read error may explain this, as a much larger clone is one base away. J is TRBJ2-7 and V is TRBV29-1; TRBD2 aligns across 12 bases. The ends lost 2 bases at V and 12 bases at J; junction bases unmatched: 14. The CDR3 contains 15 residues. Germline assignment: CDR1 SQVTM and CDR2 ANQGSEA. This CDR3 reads CSVEWGETSGSKRYF. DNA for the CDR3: TGCAGCGTTGAATGGGGAGAGACTAGCGGGAGTAAGCGGTACTTC.

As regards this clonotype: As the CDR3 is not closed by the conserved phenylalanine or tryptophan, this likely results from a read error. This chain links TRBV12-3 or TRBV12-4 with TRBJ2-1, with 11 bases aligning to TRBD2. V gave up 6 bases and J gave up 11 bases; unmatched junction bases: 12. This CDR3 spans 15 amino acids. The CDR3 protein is CASSLSGTSGLKQFL. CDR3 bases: TGTGCCAGCAGCTTGTCCGGGACTAGCGGACTTAAGCAGTTCCTC.